This is a list of T cell receptor beta chains from one sample in a study of patients and donors after allogeneic stem cell transplantation. TCRdb reprocessed the RT-PCR reads with MiXCR, giving one entry per CDR3 protein. Counted here are under 200,000 distinct CDR3 sequences, 24% occurring once; the ten biggest clones make up approximately 26%. Source material: blood, either unsorted or a sorted T cell fraction (not recorded which). The receptors were sampled from a human donor who was either an allogeneic HSCT recipient or a stem cell or donor lymphocyte infusion donor (not recorded which). It is not recorded whose cells these are; they may come from a transplant donor. CDR3s include the opening cysteine and the closing phenylalanine or tryptophan. Fields, in order: D gene, V gene, J gene, clone size, CDR3 protein, CDR3 DNA. The D gene is left open where the match is weak. Clone sizes are given selectively: once, few, many, or a class where the clone is expanded.

TRBD1	TRBV7-3	TRBJ2-2	-	CASSLGQGLTNTGELFF	TGTGCCAGCAGCTTAGGACAGGGCCTTACAAACACCGGGGAGCTGTTTTTT
-	TRBV6-2/TRBV6-3	TRBJ2-7	-	CASSRRGYIGEQYF	TGTGCCAGCAGTAGGAGAGGGTACATTGGCGAGCAGTACTTC
-	TRBV11-2	TRBJ1-1	few	CASSITWNTEAFF	TGTGCCAGCAGTATTACCTGGAACACTGAAGCTTTCTTT
-	TRBV20-1	TRBJ2-3	few	CSARKNRESDTQYF	TGCAGTGCTAGGAAGAATAGAGAATCAGATACGCAGTATTTT
-	TRBV15	TRBJ1-1	few	CATLTGAPRWNTEAFF	TGTGCCACTTTAACGGGGGCCCCGCGGTGGAACACTGAAGCTTTCTTT
TRBD2	TRBV7-7	TRBJ2-7	few	CASSSRAGVSEQYF	TGTGCTAGCAGCTCCCGCGCGGGAGTCAGCGAGCAGTACTTC
TRBD1	TRBV25-1	TRBJ1-1	few	CASRGRGQRDEAFF	TGTGCCAGCAGGGGCCGGGGACAGAGAGATGAAGCTTTCTTT
-	TRBV15	TRBJ1-1	few	CATSRALLNTEAFF	TGTGCCACCAGCAGAGCCCTTTTGAACACTGAAGCTTTCTTT
-	TRBV4-3	TRBJ1-6	-	CASSRRGGESSYNSPLHF	TGCGCCAGCAGCCGACGTGGGGGCGAGAGCTCCTATAATTCACCCCTCCACTTT
-	TRBV27	TRBJ2-3	-	CASSLGRGTNADTQYF	TGTGCCAGCAGTTTAGGTCGGGGAACTAACGCAGATACGCAGTATTTT
TRBD1	TRBV27	TRBJ1-2	-	CASSPYEGAEEGYTF	TGTGCCAGCAGCCCTTATGAGGGGGCGGAAGAGGGCTACACCTTC
TRBD2	TRBV10-3	TRBJ2-3	-	CAISGPSGDTQYF	TGTGCCATCAGCGGTCCTAGCGGGGATACGCAGTATTTT
TRBD1	TRBV12-3/TRBV12-4	TRBJ2-3	-	CASRGPTGGTDTQYF	TGTGCCAGCAGGGGACCGACAGGGGGCACAGATACGCAGTATTTT
TRBD1	TRBV10-3	TRBJ1-2	-	CAISSGTGDGYTF	TGTGCCATCAGTTCCGGAACAGGGGATGGCTACACCTTC
-	TRBV20-1	TRBJ1-1	-	CSARDTDNMNTEAFF	TGCAGTGCTAGAGATACTGATAACATGAACACTGAAGCTTTCTTT
TRBD2	TRBV14	TRBJ2-4	-	CASSHQLAGENIQYF	TGTGCCAGCAGCCATCAACTAGCGGGAGAAAACATTCAGTACTTC
-	TRBV5-5	TRBJ2-5	-	CASSLRGRTQETQYF	TGTGCCAGCAGCTTGAGAGGACGGACCCAAGAGACCCAGTACTTC
TRBD1	TRBV12-3/TRBV12-4	TRBJ1-5	few	CASTVRGTGLDQPQHF	TGTGCCAGCACCGTACGCGGGACAGGGTTAGATCAGCCCCAGCATTTT
TRBD2	TRBV6-5	TRBJ2-3	-	CASSSGSGASTDTQYF	TGTGCCAGCAGTTCAGGTAGCGGGGCTAGCACAGATACGCAGTATTTT
-	TRBV5-1	TRBJ1-1	few	CASRPELGGNTEAFF	TGCGCCAGCAGACCCGAACTAGGGGGGAACACTGAAGCTTTCTTT
TRBD2	TRBV6-2/TRBV6-3	TRBJ2-7	few	CASSYRAGGNYEQYF	TGTGCCAGCAGTTACCGAGCGGGGGGAAACTACGAGCAGTACTTC
-	TRBV2	TRBJ2-1	-	CASSGGQSSYNEQFF	TGTGCCAGCAGCGGGGGACAGAGCTCCTACAATGAGCAGTTCTTC
-	TRBV10-3	TRBJ2-5	-	CAISVSPQETQYF	TGTGCCATCAGTGTTTCACCCCAAGAGACCCAGTACTTC
-	TRBV7-9	TRBJ1-1	few	CASSPFFFEAFF	TGTGCCAGCAGCCCCTTCTTTTTTGAAGCTTTCTTT
-	TRBV2	TRBJ1-4	few	CASRGAGVSNEKLFF	TGTGCCAGCAGAGGGGCAGGCGTTTCGAATGAAAAACTGTTTTTT
-	TRBV11-3	TRBJ2-2	-	CASSLDINTGELFF	TGTGCCAGCAGCTTAGATATCAACACCGGGGAGCTGTTTTTT
-	TRBV27	TRBJ2-1	-	CASSFIAPSLGPYNEQFF	TGTGCCAGCAGTTTCATCGCCCCTTCGTTAGGGCCTTACAATGAGCAGTTCTTC
TRBD1	TRBV12-3/TRBV12-4	TRBJ1-3	-	CASVESDRVWSGNTIYF	TGTGCCAGCGTGGAAAGTGACAGGGTTTGGTCTGGAAACACCATATATTTT
-	TRBV18	TRBJ1-5	-	CASSPPLRRWPQHF	TGTGCCAGCTCACCACCGTTGAGGCGATGGCCCCAGCATTTT
-	TRBV6-5	TRBJ1-6	few	CASTVTAVIANSPLHF	TGTGCCAGCACCGTGACCGCCGTCATTGCTAATTCACCCCTCCACTTT
-	TRBV29-1	TRBJ2-1	-	CSVREKVDNEQFF	TGCAGCGTCCGGGAGAAGGTGGACAATGAGCAGTTCTTC
-	TRBV4-1	TRBJ1-2	many	CASSQDRYSYYGYTF	TGCGCCAGCAGCCAAGATCGGTACTCTTACTATGGCTACACCTTC
TRBD2	TRBV20-1	TRBJ2-6	few	CSAPLAGSGANVLTF	TGCAGTGCTCCCTTAGCGGGCTCTGGGGCCAACGTCCTGACTTTC
-	TRBV24-1	TRBJ2-3	once	CATSDLPAGSTDTQYF	TGTGCCACCAGTGATTTGCCGGCGGGAAGCACAGATACGCAGTATTTT
-	TRBV3-1	TRBJ1-3	few	CASSQFVGVTLSGNTIYF	TGTGCCAGCAGCCAATTCGTGGGTGTCACTCTCTCTGGAAACACCATATATTTT
TRBD2	TRBV12-3/TRBV12-4	TRBJ2-7	-	CASSLQRGSYEQYF	TGTGCCAGCAGTTTGCAGCGGGGCTCCTACGAGCAGTACTTC
TRBD1	TRBV20-1	TRBJ1-6	-	CSARDVGTANSPLHF	TGCAGTGCTAGAGATGTCGGGACAGCTAATTCACCCCTCCACTTT